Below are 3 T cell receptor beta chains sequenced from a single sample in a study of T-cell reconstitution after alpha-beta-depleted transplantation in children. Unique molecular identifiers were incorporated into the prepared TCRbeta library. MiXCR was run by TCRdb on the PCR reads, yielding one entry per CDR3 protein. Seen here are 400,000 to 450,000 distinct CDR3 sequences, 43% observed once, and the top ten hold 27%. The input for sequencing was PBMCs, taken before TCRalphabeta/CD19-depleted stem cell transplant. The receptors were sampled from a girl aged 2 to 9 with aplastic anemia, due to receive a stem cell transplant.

CDR3 sequence: CASSLGASGRGEQYF. CDR3 sequence (DNA): TGCGCCAGCAGCTTGGGGGCTAGCGGGAGAGGCGAGCAGTACTTC. The chain couples TRBV5-1 to TRBJ2-7; 10 bases map to TRBD2. Losses at the gene ends were 0 bases for V and 6 bases for J; bases not matched to a gene: 6. The CDR3 extends over 15 amino acids. Germline lookup yields CDR1 SGHRS and CDR2 YFSETQ. Full variable domain (outside the CDR3, taken from reference TRBV5-1 and TRBJ2-7): KAGVTQTPRYLIKTRGQQVTLSCSPISGHRSVSWYQQTPGQGLQFLFEYFSETQRNKGNFPGRFSGRQFSNSRSEMNVSTLELGDSALYLCASSLGASGRGEQYFGPGTRLTVT.

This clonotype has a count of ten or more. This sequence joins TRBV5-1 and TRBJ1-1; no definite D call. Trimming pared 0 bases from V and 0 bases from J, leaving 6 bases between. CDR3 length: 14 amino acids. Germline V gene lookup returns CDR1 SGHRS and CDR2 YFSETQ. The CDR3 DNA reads TGCGCCAGCAGCTTGGAAGGATTGAACACTGAAGCTTTCTTT. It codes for CASSLEGLNTEAFF.

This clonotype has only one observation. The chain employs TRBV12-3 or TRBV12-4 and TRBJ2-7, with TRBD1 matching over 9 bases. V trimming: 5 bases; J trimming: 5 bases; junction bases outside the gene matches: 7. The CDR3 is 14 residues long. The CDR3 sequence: CASSLNGQGHEQYF. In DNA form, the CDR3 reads TGTGCCAGCAGTCTGAATGGACAGGGGCACGAGCAGTACTTC.